The 30 T cell receptor beta chains below come from one sample, sequenced in a study of technical replicates of blood from a handful of donors (dated by TCRdb to the late 2010s). Libraries came from the immunoSEQ multiplex PCR assay. Sourced from immuneACCESS, this table was stored by TCRdb with only in-frame sequences that have V and J called. A share of the clones is absent; for the studies checked, an unresolved V gene accounts for under half, and the remainder has no known explanation. Present in this sample are 75,000 to 80,000 clones, 90% to 95% of which were seen just once. The ten largest clones capture about 0.35% of the sample. The sample comprised T cells isolated from PBMCs. These receptors all come from a human donor in good health.

V is TRBV7-2 and J is TRBJ2-3, with a weak D call TRBD2 (6 bases). CDR1 is SGHTA, CDR2 FQGNSA, per germline. The V end lost 5 bases, the J end lost 2 bases, and 17 bases lay between the germline ends. The CDR3 sequence is 16 residues long. CDR3 loop: CASSSRMVAVTDTQYF. DNA for the CDR3: TGTGCCAGCAGCAGCCGCATGGTAGCGGTCACAGATACGCAGTATTTT.

This chain joins TRBV7-3 and TRBJ2-7, with a tentative D call TRBD2 (6 bases). Germline-derived CDR1 and CDR2 are SGHTA and FQGTGA. CDR3 length equals 13 residues. Trimming shortened V by 5 bases and J by 7 bases, and 15 bases separated the two germline ends. The CDR3 DNA sequence: TGTGCCAGCAGCCTCACTAGCATCGGGGAGCAGTACTTC. The encoded protein is CASSLTSIGEQYF.

The gene calls are TRBV10-1 and TRBJ2-7; D ambiguous. Germline lookup yields CDR1 WNHNN and CDR2 SYGVQD (reference sequence). The CDR3 is 13 amino acids. V dropped 0 bases and J dropped 4 bases, with 7 bases sitting between them. In nucleotides, the CDR3 is TGCGCCAGCAGTGAGTCCTATGGTTACGAGCAGTACTTC. Its translation is CASSESYGYEQYF.

The chain recombines TRBV6-5 with TRBJ1-2, with 7 nucleotides matching TRBD1. Germline assignment: CDR1 MNHEY and CDR2 SVGAGI. Germline trimming cut 8 bases from V and 7 bases from J; bases unmatched to any gene: 10. This CDR3 has 13 amino acids. Here the CDR3 DNA reads TGTGCCAGCTCCAACTCAGGGGGAAGTGGCTACACCTTC. Translating it yields CASSNSGGSGYTF.

V usage is TRBV4-2 and J usage is TRBJ2-3, with D unclear. Germline V gives CDR1 LGHNA, CDR2 YNFKEQ. The CDR3 length is 17 residues. V shed 0 bases and J shed 0 bases, with 13 bases lying between them. The CDR3 sequence: CASSQDPRSWSTDTQYF. CDR3 in DNA: TGTGCCAGCAGCCAAGATCCTCGGTCCTGGAGCACAGATACGCAGTATTTT.

The chain is built from TRBV10-3 and TRBJ2-1; 11 nucleotides align to TRBD2. This CDR3 is 17 amino acids long. With 0 bases clipped from V and 7 bases from J, the junction kept 8 bases outside the gene matches. Germline CDR1 ENHRY, CDR2 SYGVKD. CDR3 bases: TGTGCCATCAGTGAGTCGGGACTAGCGGACAAAGGGAATGAGCAGTTCTTC. Translation gives CAISESGLADKGNEQFF.

V gene TRBV6-5 combines with J gene TRBJ1-4, with D unclear. Germline-derived CDR1 and CDR2 are MNHEY and SVGAGI. V was shortened by 2 bases and J by 8 bases, with 9 bases between the two germline ends. CDR3 length: 13 amino acids. For the CDR3, the DNA is TGTGCCAGCAGTTACCGGGGTTGGGAAAAACTGTTTTTT. Protein: CASSYRGWEKLFF.

This chain connects TRBV11-2 to TRBJ2-7; 8 bases are shared with TRBD1. CDR3 length equals 15 residues. Unmatched junction bases numbered 7, after V lost 5 bases and J lost 1 base. Germline CDR1 SGHAT, CDR2 FQNNGV. The CDR3 here is CASSVNRDRSYEQYF. The CDR3 nucleotides are TGTGCCAGCAGCGTAAACCGGGACAGGTCCTACGAGCAGTACTTC.

J is TRBJ2-5 and V is TRBV5-1, with TRBD1 identical over 7 bases. V shed 4 bases and J 2 bases; nucleotides not matched to a gene: 2. This CDR3 is built from 13 residues. Germline V lookup: CDR1 SGHRS, CDR2 YFSETQ. The CDR3 DNA is TGCGCCAGCAGCACGGGACAGCAAGAGACCCAGTACTTC. Translation: CASSTGQQETQYF.

The V and J genes are TRBV28 and TRBJ1-1; D is uncertain. The CDR3 is 12 amino acids. V dropped 5 bases and J dropped 4 bases, with 8 bases sitting between them. From germline, CDR1 is MDHEN and CDR2 SYDVKM. CDR3 sequence reads: CASSQDVTEAFF. In DNA, the CDR3 is TGTGCCAGCAGTCAGGATGTCACTGAAGCTTTCTTT. The variable domain in full, completed from reference TRBV28 and TRBJ1-1, reads DVKVTQSSRYLVKRTGEKVFLECVQDMDHENMFWYRQDPGLGLRLIYFSYDVKMKEKGDIPEGYSVSREKKERFSLILESASTNQTSMYLCASSQDVTEAFFGQGTRLTVV.

The V and J genes are TRBV13 and TRBJ1-2; D is possibly TRBD1 (5 bases). Germline CDR1 reads PRHDT; CDR2 reads FYEKMQ (reference sequence). The CDR3 contains 16 residues. V shed 2 bases and J shed 3 bases, with 16 bases lying between them. The DNA for the CDR3 is TGTGCCAGCAGCTTAATCTTTAGCAGGGCGGACTATGGCTACACCTTC. This gives the protein CASSLIFSRADYGYTF.

The V call is TRBV30, the J call TRBJ2-2; 10 nucleotides align to TRBD2. The junction had 4 bases not matched to a gene; V was cut back by 3 bases and J by 3 bases. Germline CDR1 GTSNPN, CDR2 SVGIG (reference sequence). The CDR3 extends over 15 amino acids. CDR3 in amino acids: CAWRPLAGDTGELFF. For the CDR3, the DNA is TGTGCCTGGAGACCGCTAGCGGGAGACACCGGGGAGCTGTTTTTT. The full variable domain, its missing parts supplied by reference TRBV30 and TRBJ2-2, is SQTIHQWPATLVQPVGSPLSLECTVEGTSNPNLYWYRQAAGRGLQLLFYSVGIGQISSEVPQNLSASRPQDRQFILSSKKLLLSDSGFYLCAWRPLAGDTGELFFGEGSRLTVL.

The V call is TRBV5-1, the J call TRBJ2-1, with TRBD2 matching over 7 bases. The length of the CDR3 is 15 residues. From germline, CDR1 is SGHRS and CDR2 YFSETQ. The V segment lost 5 bases and the J segment 0 bases; nucleotides outside the gene matches: 5. The CDR3 loop reads CASRETSASYNEQFF. As DNA, the CDR3 is TGCGCCAGCAGAGAAACTAGCGCCTCCTACAATGAGCAGTTCTTC.

This clone appeared a single time. For the CDR3, the DNA is TGTGCCTGGAGTCGAGGGTTGGATGAGCAGTTCTTC. This sequence encodes CAWSRGLDEQFF. The rearrangement uses TRBV30 and TRBJ2-1; maybe TRBD2 (5 bases). Trimming took off 2 bases at V and 8 bases at J, with 10 bases between the two ends. Germline CDR1 and CDR2: GTSNPN and SVGIG (reference sequence). The CDR3 spans 12 residues. The variable domain in full, with the rest retrieved from reference TRBV30 and TRBJ2-1, is SQTIHQWPATLVQPVGSPLSLECTVEGTSNPNLYWYRQAAGRGLQLLFYSVGIGQISSEVPQNLSASRPQDRQFILSSKKLLLSDSGFYLCAWSRGLDEQFFGPGTRLTVL.

This clone turned up a few times. The rearrangement uses TRBV7-9 and TRBJ2-4; D is perhaps TRBD1 (6 bases). Germline V gene lookup returns CDR1 SEHNR and CDR2 FQNEAQ (reference sequence). The CDR3 is 16 residues long. The germline V and J ends were trimmed by 5 bases and 3 bases, with 17 bases remaining between them. The DNA of the CDR3 is TGTGCCAGCAGCCGCAGAGAGGACAGTCTCAAAAACATTCAGTACTTC. This gives the protein CASSRREDSLKNIQYF.

This chain connects TRBV7-2 to TRBJ1-5; no reliable D call. Trimming stripped 2 bases from V and 7 bases from J, with 12 bases between. The CDR3 length is 14 residues. CDR1 and CDR2 (germline): SGHTA, FQGNSA. CDR3 sequence (DNA): TGTGCCAGCAGCTTAAATGTCGGGTTCCAGCCCCAGCATTTT. The encoded protein is CASSLNVGFQPQHF.

The chain has TRBV27 and TRBJ2-1, with D possibly being TRBD1 (6 bases). The V gene's germline CDR1 is MNHEY and CDR2 SMNVEV (reference sequence). V lost 1 base, J lost 8 bases, and 12 bases lay in between. The CDR3 covers 14 residues. Here the CDR3 DNA reads TGTGCCAGCAGTTTATATGCAGGGGCTGATGAGCAGTTCTTC. Translated, it gives CASSLYAGADEQFF.

The chain couples TRBV7-2 to TRBJ1-1, with 8 bases identical to TRBD1. The germline V gene has CDR1 SGHTA and CDR2 FQGNSA. V shed 7 bases and J 4 bases; nucleotides not matched to a gene: 8. CDR3 length equals 14 residues. For the CDR3, the DNA is TGTGCCAGCACCCCACAGGGGGGGAGCACTGAAGCTTTCTTT. It yields the protein CASTPQGGSTEAFF. Drawing the rest from reference TRBV7-2 and TRBJ1-1, the complete variable domain is GAGVSQSPSNKVTEKGKDVELRCDPISGHTALYWYRQSLGQGLEFLIYFQGNSAPDKSGLPSDRFSAERTGGSVSTLTIQRTQQEDSAVYLCASTPQGGSTEAFFGQGTRLTVV.

CDR3 residues: CASSLEVRGTNSPLHF. The CDR3 region has the DNA TGCGCCAGCAGCTTGGAGGTGAGGGGGACTAATTCACCCCTCCACTTT. This chain connects TRBV5-1 to TRBJ1-6, with a weak D call TRBD1 (6 bases). Trimming left V 0 bases short and J 6 bases short, with 13 bases between. The CDR3 runs 16 residues. Looked up from germline, CDR1 is SGHRS and CDR2 is YFSETQ.

This clone was detected once. The chain combines TRBV29-1 with TRBJ2-7; 9 positions agree with TRBD2. CDR3 length: 18 amino acids. Per the germline V gene, CDR1 is SQVTM and CDR2 is ANQGSEA. V shed 0 bases and J 0 bases; nucleotides not matched to a gene: 12. The CDR3 here is CSVEDPKASGKSSYEQYF. The CDR3 region has the DNA TGCAGCGTTGAAGATCCTAAGGCTAGCGGGAAGAGCTCCTACGAGCAGTACTTC.

This chain uses TRBV19 with TRBJ2-7, with TRBD2 matching over 7 bases. V lost 7 bases to trimming and J lost 0 bases; unmatched junction nucleotides: 3. The germline CDR1 and CDR2 sequences are LNHDA and SQIVND (reference sequence). CDR3 length equals 13 residues. CDR3 nucleotide sequence: TGTGCCAGTACAGGGACTACCTCCTACGAGCAGTACTTC. This codes for CASTGTTSYEQYF.

Note on this clone: A junction end diverges from the germline sequence, so it may reflect a read error. J is TRBJ2-6 and V is TRBV28; D is possibly TRBD1 (5 bases). CDR3 size: 15 residues. Germline CDR1 and CDR2: MDHEN and SYDVKM. The CDR3, as DNA: TGTGCCAGCAGCCTGGACACGGGTGGGACCAACGTCCTGACTTTC. Protein sequence: CASSLDTGGTNVLTF.

A single count supports this clone. The chain joins TRBV2 to TRBJ2-3, with TRBD2 matching 14 bases. V shed 3 bases, J shed 6 bases, and the junction held 2 bases outside the gene matches. The germline gives CDR1 SNHLY, CDR2 FYNNEI. The CDR3 is 15 amino acids. The CDR3 DNA reads as TGTGCCAGCAGTGAGGGACTAGCGGGAGTGGATACGCAGTATTTT. As protein: CASSEGLAGVDTQYF. The full variable domain, in which reference TRBV2 and TRBJ2-3 provide the parts outside the CDR3, is EPEVTQTPSHQVTQMGQEVILRCVPISNHLYFYWYRQILGQKVEFLVSFYNNEISEKSEIFDDQFSVERPDGSNFTLKIRSTKLEDSAMYFCASSEGLAGVDTQYFGPGTRLTVL.

The V and J genes are TRBV7-2 and TRBJ2-5; 7 nucleotides agree with TRBD2. CDR1 is SGHTA, CDR2 FQGNSA, per germline. CDR3 length: 15 residues. J lost 5 bases, V lost 0 bases, and 6 bases had no gene match. The CDR3 DNA is TGTGCCAGCAGCTTAGCGGGAGGGCCCTGGGAGACCCAGTACTTC. Protein: CASSLAGGPWETQYF.

The chain uses TRBV5-1 and TRBJ2-7; TRBD2 agrees at 9 bases. The V gene's germline CDR1 is SGHRS and CDR2 YFSETQ. J was trimmed by 5 bases and V by 5 bases; bases with no gene match: 2. The CDR3 totals 12 residues. CDR3 region: CASSAGGHEQYF. Here the CDR3 DNA reads TGCGCCAGCAGTGCGGGGGGGCACGAGCAGTACTTC. Based on the CDR3 plus reference TRBV5-1 and TRBJ2-7, the full variable domain is KAGVTQTPRYLIKTRGQQVTLSCSPISGHRSVSWYQQTPGQGLQFLFEYFSETQRNKGNFPGRFSGRQFSNSRSEMNVSTLELGDSALYLCASSAGGHEQYFGPGTRLTVT.

The CDR3 reads CASSLSQGEINTGELFF. The CDR3 bases are TGTGCCAGCAGCTTATCCCAGGGGGAGATCAACACCGGGGAGCTGTTTTTT. This chain uses TRBV11-3 with TRBJ2-2, with TRBD1 matching over 7 bases. The ends lost 2 bases at V and 2 bases at J; junction bases unmatched: 8. The CDR3 runs to 17 residues. From germline, CDR1 is SGHNT and CDR2 YENEEA.

CDR3 in amino acids: CASSQVFDSSYEQYF. CDR3 DNA: TGCGCCAGCAGCCAAGTCTTTGATAGCTCCTACGAGCAGTACTTC. V usage is TRBV4-3 and J usage is TRBJ2-7; D gene ambiguous. This CDR3 has 15 amino acids. The V gene lost 1 base and the J gene lost 0 bases, with 10 bases spanning the gap. In germline, CDR1 is LGHNA, CDR2 YSLEER.

This clone came up a few times. The V and J genes are TRBV9 and TRBJ2-3; a weak D match, TRBD1 (5 bases). CDR3 length: 15 amino acids. Germline V gene lookup returns CDR1 SGDLS and CDR2 YYNGEE. Trimming cost V 3 bases and J 2 bases, with 13 bases left between them. Written as DNA, the CDR3 is TGTGCCAGCAGCGCACAGGACCAGTTCACAGATACGCAGTATTTT. Protein: CASSAQDQFTDTQYF.

For this clone: Additional DNA sequences in this sample encode the identical CDR3. The rearrangement joins TRBV9 to TRBJ1-1, with a possible D match to TRBD1 (5 bases). CDR3 size: 13 residues. Germline CDR1 is SGDLS and CDR2 is YYNGEE. V was trimmed by 0 bases and J by 4 bases, leaving 7 bases between them. The chain's CDR3 is CASSVGGLTEAFF. CDR3 bases: TGTGCCAGCAGCGTAGGGGGCCTCACTGAAGCTTTCTTT.

This clone was recorded only once. The chain links TRBV30 to TRBJ2-7; D perhaps matches TRBD2 (5 bases). In germline, CDR1 is GTSNPN, CDR2 SVGIG (reference sequence). CDR3 length: 15 residues. V was shortened by 3 bases and J by 2 bases, with 17 bases between the two germline ends. The chain's CDR3 is CAWRLYGLGTYEQYF. DNA for the CDR3: TGTGCCTGGAGGCTTTACGGACTGGGGACCTACGAGCAGTACTTC.